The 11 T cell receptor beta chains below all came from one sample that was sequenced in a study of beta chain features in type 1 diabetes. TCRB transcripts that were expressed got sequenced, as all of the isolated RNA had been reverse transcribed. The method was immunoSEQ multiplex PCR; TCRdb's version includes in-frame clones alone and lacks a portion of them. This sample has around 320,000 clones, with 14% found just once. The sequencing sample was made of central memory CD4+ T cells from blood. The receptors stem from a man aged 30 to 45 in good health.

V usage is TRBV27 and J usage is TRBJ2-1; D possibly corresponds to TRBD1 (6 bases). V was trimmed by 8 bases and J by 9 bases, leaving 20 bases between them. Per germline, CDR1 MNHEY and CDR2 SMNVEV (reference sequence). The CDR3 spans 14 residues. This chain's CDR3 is CASRHDNRESEQFF. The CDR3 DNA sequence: TGTGCCAGCCGACACGACAACAGGGAGAGTGAGCAGTTCTTC.

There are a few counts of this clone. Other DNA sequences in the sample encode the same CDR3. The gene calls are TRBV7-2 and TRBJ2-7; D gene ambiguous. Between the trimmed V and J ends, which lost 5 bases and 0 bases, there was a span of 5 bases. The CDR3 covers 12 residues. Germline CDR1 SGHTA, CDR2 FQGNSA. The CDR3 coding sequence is TGTGCCAGCAGCCTCACCTCCTACGAGCAGTACTTC. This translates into CASSLTSYEQYF.

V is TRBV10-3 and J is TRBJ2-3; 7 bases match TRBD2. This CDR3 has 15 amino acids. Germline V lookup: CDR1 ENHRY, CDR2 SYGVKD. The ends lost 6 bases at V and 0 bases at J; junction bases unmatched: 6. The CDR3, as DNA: TGTGCCATCAGCTATGAGCGGGGAAGCACAGATACGCAGTATTTT. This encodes CAISYERGSTDTQYF.

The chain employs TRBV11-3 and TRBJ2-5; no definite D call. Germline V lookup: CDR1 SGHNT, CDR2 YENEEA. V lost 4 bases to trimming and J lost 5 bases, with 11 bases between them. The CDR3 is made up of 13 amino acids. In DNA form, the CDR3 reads TGTGCCAGCAGCTCTGCAGCTACTGAGACCCAGTACTTC. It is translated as CASSSAATETQYF.

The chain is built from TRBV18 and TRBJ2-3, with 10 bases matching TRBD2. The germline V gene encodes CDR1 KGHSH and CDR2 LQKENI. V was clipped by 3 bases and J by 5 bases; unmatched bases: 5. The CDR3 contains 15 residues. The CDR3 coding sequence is TGTGCCAGCTCACCTCAAGCGGGAGGGTTAGATACGCAGTATTTT. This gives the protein CASSPQAGGLDTQYF.

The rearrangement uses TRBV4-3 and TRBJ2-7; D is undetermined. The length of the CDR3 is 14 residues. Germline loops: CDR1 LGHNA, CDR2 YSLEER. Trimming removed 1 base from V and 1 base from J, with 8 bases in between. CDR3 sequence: CASSQVERSYEQYF. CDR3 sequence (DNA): TGCGCCAGCAGCCAAGTGGAACGGTCCTACGAGCAGTACTTC.

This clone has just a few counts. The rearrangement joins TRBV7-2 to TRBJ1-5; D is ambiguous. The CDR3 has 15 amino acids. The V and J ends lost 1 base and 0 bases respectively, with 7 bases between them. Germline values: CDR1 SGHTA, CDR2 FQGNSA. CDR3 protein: CASSLGVLSNQPQHF. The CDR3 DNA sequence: TGTGCCAGCAGCTTAGGAGTCCTTAGCAATCAGCCCCAGCATTTT.

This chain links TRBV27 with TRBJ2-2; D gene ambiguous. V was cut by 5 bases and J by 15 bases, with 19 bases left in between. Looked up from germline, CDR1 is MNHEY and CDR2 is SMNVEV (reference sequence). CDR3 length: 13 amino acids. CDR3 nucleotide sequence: TGTGCCAGCAGTCCCGCCCTGGACGCCGTGGTGTTTTTT. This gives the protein CASSPALDAVVFF.

The CDR3 DNA follows: TGTGCTAGTGGTAGCGCCGGGACAGCTCACACCGGGGAGCTGTTTTTT. Protein: CASGSAGTAHTGELFF. The gene calls are TRBV12-5 and TRBJ2-2, with 7 bases lining up with TRBD1. Germline assignment: CDR1 LGHNT and CDR2 FRNRAP. The ends lost 5 bases at V and 3 bases at J; junction bases unmatched: 9. This CDR3 is 16 amino acids long. Drawing the rest from reference TRBV12-5 and TRBJ2-2, the complete variable domain is DARVTQTPRHKVTEMGQEVTMRCQPILGHNTVFWYRQTMMQGLELLAYFRNRAPLDDSGMPKDRFSAEMPDATLATLKIQPSEPRDSAVYFCASGSAGTAHTGELFFGEGSRLTVL.

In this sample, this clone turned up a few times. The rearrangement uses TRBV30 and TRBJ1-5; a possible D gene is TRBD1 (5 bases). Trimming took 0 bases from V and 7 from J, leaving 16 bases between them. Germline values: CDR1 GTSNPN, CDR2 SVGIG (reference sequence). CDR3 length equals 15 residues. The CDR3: CAWSVKLGGRQPQHF. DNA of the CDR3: TGTGCCTGGAGTGTAAAATTGGGGGGTAGGCAGCCCCAGCATTTT.

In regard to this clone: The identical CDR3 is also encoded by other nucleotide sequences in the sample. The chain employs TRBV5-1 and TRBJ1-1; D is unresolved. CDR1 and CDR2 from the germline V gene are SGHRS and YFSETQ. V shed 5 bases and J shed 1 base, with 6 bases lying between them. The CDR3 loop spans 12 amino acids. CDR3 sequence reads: CASSSGNTEAFF. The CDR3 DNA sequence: TGCGCCAGCAGTTCGGGGAACACTGAAGCTTTCTTT. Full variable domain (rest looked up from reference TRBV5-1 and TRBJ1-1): KAGVTQTPRYLIKTRGQQVTLSCSPISGHRSVSWYQQTPGQGLQFLFEYFSETQRNKGNFPGRFSGRQFSNSRSEMNVSTLELGDSALYLCASSSGNTEAFFGQGTRLTVV.